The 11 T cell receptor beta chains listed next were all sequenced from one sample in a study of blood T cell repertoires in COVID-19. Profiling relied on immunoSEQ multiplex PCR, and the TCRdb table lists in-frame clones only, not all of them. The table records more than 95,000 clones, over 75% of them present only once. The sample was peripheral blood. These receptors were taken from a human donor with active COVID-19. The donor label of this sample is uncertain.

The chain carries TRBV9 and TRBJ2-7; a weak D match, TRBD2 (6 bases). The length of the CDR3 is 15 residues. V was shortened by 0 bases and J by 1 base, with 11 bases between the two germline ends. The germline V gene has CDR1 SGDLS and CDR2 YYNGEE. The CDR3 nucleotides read TGTGCCAGCAGCGTAGGTCTAGCGCAGTCCTACGAGCAGTACTTC. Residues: CASSVGLAQSYEQYF.

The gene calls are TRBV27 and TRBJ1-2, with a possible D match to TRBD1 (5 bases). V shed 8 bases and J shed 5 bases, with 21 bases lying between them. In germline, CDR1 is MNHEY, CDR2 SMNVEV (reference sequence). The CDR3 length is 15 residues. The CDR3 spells CASWGGVWGGYGYTF. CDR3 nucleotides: TGTGCCAGCTGGGGAGGGGTCTGGGGGGGGTATGGCTACACCTTC.

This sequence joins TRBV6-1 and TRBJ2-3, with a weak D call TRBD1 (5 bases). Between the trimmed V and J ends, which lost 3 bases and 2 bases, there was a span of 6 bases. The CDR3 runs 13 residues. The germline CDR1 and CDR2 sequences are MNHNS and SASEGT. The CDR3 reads CASSETVTDTQYF. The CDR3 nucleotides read TGTGCCAGCAGTGAGACAGTCACAGATACGCAGTATTTT.

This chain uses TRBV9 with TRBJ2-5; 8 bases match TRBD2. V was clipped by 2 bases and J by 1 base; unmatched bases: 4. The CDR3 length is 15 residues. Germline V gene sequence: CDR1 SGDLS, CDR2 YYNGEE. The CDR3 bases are TGTGCCAGCAGCGTTCGAGCGGGGGCCCAAGAGACCCAGTACTTC. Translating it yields CASSVRAGAQETQYF.

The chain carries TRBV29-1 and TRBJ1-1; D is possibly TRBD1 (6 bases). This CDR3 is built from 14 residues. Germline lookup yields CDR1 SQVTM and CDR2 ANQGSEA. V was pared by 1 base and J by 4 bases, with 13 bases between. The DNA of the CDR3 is TGCAGCGTTGAAGGCGTGGGGGGGCTCACTGAAGCTTTCTTT. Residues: CSVEGVGGLTEAFF.

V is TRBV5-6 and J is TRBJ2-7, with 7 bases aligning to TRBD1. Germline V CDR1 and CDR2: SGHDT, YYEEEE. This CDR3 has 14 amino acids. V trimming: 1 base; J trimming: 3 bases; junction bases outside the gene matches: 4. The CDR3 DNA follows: TGTGCCAGCAGCTTGATAGGGGGCGACTACGAGCAGTACTTC. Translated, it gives CASSLIGGDYEQYF.

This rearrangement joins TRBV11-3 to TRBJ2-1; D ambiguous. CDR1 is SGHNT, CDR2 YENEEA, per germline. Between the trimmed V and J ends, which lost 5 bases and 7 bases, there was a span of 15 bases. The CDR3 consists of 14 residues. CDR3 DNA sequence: TGTGCCAGCAGCCCATCGACACCGACGAATGAGCAGTTCTTC. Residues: CASSPSTPTNEQFF.

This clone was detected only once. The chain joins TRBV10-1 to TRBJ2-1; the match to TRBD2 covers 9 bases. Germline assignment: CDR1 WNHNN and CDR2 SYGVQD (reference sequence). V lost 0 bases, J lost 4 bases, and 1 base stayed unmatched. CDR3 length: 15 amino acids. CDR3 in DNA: TGCGCCAGCAGTGAGTCGACTAGCGGTTACAATGAGCAGTTCTTC. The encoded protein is CASSESTSGYNEQFF.

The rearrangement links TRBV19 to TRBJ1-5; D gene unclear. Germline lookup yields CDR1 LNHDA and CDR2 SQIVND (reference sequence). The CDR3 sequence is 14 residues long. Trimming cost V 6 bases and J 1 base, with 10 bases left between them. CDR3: CASRKPGSNQPQHF. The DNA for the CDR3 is TGTGCCAGTAGAAAACCCGGGAGCAATCAGCCCCAGCATTTT.

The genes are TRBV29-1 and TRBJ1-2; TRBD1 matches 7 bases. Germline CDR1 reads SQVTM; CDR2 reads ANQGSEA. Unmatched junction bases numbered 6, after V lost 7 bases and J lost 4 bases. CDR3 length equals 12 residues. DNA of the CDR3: TGCAGCGCCGGCGCAGGGGGCTATGGCTACACCTTC. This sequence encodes CSAGAGGYGYTF.

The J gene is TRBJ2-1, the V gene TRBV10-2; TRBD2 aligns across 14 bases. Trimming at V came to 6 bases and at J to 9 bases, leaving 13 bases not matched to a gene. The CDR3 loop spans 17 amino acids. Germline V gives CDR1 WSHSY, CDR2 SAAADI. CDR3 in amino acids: CASSRETSGGALVEQFF. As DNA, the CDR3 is TGCGCCAGCAGCCGGGAGACTAGCGGGGGGGCGCTCGTTGAGCAGTTCTTC.